This T cell receptor beta chain was sequenced for a study of blood T cell repertoires in COVID-19. The germline gives CDR1 SQVTM, CDR2 ANQGSEA. V gave up 5 bases and J gave up 0 bases, with 13 bases separating them. The CDR3 has 15 residues. Methods used by the authors: The authors estimated nucleated cell counts from reference gene primer amplification. Produced via immunoSEQ multiplex PCR; TCRdb's table is partial and in-frame only. D and trimming were read from the DNA, whereas the V and J calls and clone size are those reported in that table. The data contain hundreds of thousands of clones, approximately 86% of them seen just once; the ten biggest clones take up over 1%.

The sequenced sample was peripheral blood. The chain couples TRBV29-1 to TRBJ2-2, with D tentatively TRBD2 (5 bases). This sequence was found in a man aged 65 to 85 with acute or convalescent COVID-19. The CDR3 here is CSVRTGTANTGELFF. The DNA for the CDR3 is TGCAGCGTTCGGACTGGCACTGCGAACACCGGGGAGCTGTTTTTT.